One and the same sample provided the 28 T cell receptor beta chains below, sequenced in a study of CD8+ T cells in alopecia areata. Sample treatment: oral pan-JAK inhibitor, 5-10 mg twice daily. RNA was extracted and reverse transcribed into cDNA as the sequencing template. Clones were sequenced by immunoSEQ multiplex PCR, and TCRdb holds only the in-frame ones, with some missing. The sample contains 90,000 to 150,000 clones, around 56% of which appear only once. The sample in question was CD4+ T cells sorted from blood, obtained at week 4, from a patient treated with tofacitinib. These receptors all come from a human donor with alopecia areata.

In its sample, this clone was seen a few times. The sample has other DNA sequences that encode this CDR3 too. This chain uses TRBV6-1 with TRBJ1-2, with a weak D call TRBD1 (5 bases). In germline, CDR1 is MNHNS, CDR2 SASEGT. V was cut by 6 bases and J by 4 bases, with 9 bases left in between. The CDR3 is 12 amino acids. CDR3 coding DNA: TGTGCCAGCAGCTCCGACAGCTATGGCTACACCTTC. Amino acids: CASSSDSYGYTF.

The V gene is TRBV18, the J gene TRBJ1-1, with unresolved D. CDR3 length: 13 amino acids. Germline V gene sequence: CDR1 KGHSH, CDR2 LQKENI. Trimming left V 3 bases short and J 3 bases short, with 8 bases between. The CDR3 DNA follows: TGTGCCAGCTCACCTGGTCGGGACACTGAAGCTTTCTTT. Protein product: CASSPGRDTEAFF.

This chain links TRBV2 with TRBJ1-1; 8 positions agree with TRBD1. V gave up 5 bases and J gave up 6 bases; unmatched junction bases: 14. Germline-derived CDR1 and CDR2 are SNHLY and FYNNEI. The CDR3 loop spans 16 amino acids. CDR3 coding DNA: TGTGCCAGCAGTCATCCGGGACAGGCGGGAGAATCTGAAGCTTTCTTT. Its translation: CASSHPGQAGESEAFF.

The rearrangement links TRBV4-1 to TRBJ1-2, with 8 nucleotides matching TRBD1. The length of the CDR3 is 16 residues. Germline-derived CDR1 and CDR2 are MGHRA and YSYEKL. Unmatched junction bases numbered 18, after V lost 1 base and J lost 14 bases. The DNA for the CDR3 is TGCGCCAGCAGCCAAGGGTCGGGACAGGAACGGCTAAGCAGTACCTTC. Protein: CASSQGSGQERLSSTF.

Of note for this clone: At one end, the junction sequence differs from germline, possibly due to a read error. The chain is built from TRBV4-1 and TRBJ1-2, with TRBD1 identical over 7 bases. Germline CDR1 is MGHRA and CDR2 is YSYEKL. The CDR3 sequence is 13 residues long. CDR3 sequence: CASSQEGAGGYTF. The CDR3 nucleotides are TGCGCCAGCAGTCAAGAGGGGGCTGGTGGCTACACCTTC.

The CDR3 loop reads CASSLSGVAGYTF. The CDR3 nucleotides are TGTGCCAGCAGTTTATCCGGTGTGGCTGGCTACACCTTC. The chain couples TRBV27 to TRBJ1-2; D is uncertain. The ends were cut back, 0 bases at V and 7 bases at J, with 9 bases in the middle. Germline values: CDR1 MNHEY, CDR2 SMNVEV (reference sequence). This CDR3 contains 13 residues.

This CDR3 reads CASSLAWGDSNQPQHF. CDR3 bases: TGTGCCAGCAGCTTAGCGTGGGGGGATTCCAATCAGCCCCAGCATTTT. This chain links TRBV11-2 with TRBJ1-5; D might be TRBD1 (5 bases). The CDR3 is 16 amino acids. V was shortened by 1 base and J by 3 bases, with 13 bases between the two germline ends. Germline V gene lookup returns CDR1 SGHAT and CDR2 FQNNGV.

The V call is TRBV15, the J call TRBJ2-2; D gene uncertain. The CDR3 length is 13 residues. V lost 2 bases and J 5 bases, leaving 6 bases between the germline ends. Germline assignment: CDR1 LNHNV and CDR2 YYDKDF (reference sequence). CDR3 in DNA: TGTGCCACCAGCAGATTGACTACCGGGGAGCTGTTTTTT. This codes for CATSRLTTGELFF.

The chain recombines TRBV5-1 with TRBJ2-7, with 10 bases identical to TRBD1. CDR3 length: 16 amino acids. CDR1 SGHRS and CDR2 YFSETQ come from the germline V gene. The ends lost 1 base at V and 1 base at J; junction bases unmatched: 5. CDR3 nucleotides: TGCGCCAGCAGCTTGCTCGACAGGGGGCAGTCCTACGAGCAGTACTTC. Translating it yields CASSLLDRGQSYEQYF.

The chain couples TRBV18 to TRBJ1-1; possibly TRBD1 for D (6 bases). Trimming took off 5 bases at V and 3 bases at J, with 10 bases between the two ends. Germline assignment: CDR1 KGHSH and CDR2 LQKENI. CDR3 length: 13 amino acids. The CDR3 region has the DNA TGTGCCAGCTCATTCGCAGGGGACACTGAAGCTTTCTTT. This encodes CASSFAGDTEAFF.

This rearrangement joins TRBV11-2 to TRBJ2-5, with 7 bases lining up with TRBD1. CDR1 is SGHAT, CDR2 FQNNGV, per germline. The CDR3 is 15 residues long. J lost 3 bases, V lost 1 base, and 5 bases had no gene match. The CDR3, as DNA: TGTGCCAGCAGCTTAGGCAGGGGGAGAGAAGAGACCCAGTACTTC. Amino acid sequence: CASSLGRGREETQYF. Full variable domain (outside the CDR3, taken from reference TRBV11-2 and TRBJ2-5): EAGVAQSPRYKIIEKRQSVAFWCNPISGHATLYWYQQILGQGPKLLIQFQNNGVVDDSQLPKDRFSAERLKGVDSTLKIQPAKLEDSAVYLCASSLGRGREETQYFGPGTRLLVL.

The chain combines TRBV6-5 with TRBJ1-2, with a weak D call TRBD1 (6 bases). Germline assignment: CDR1 MNHEY and CDR2 SVGAGI. V gave up 6 bases and J gave up 4 bases, with 15 bases separating them. The length of the CDR3 is 14 residues. The CDR3 loop is CASSRTTGGYGYTF. The CDR3 DNA is TGTGCCAGCAGCCGTACGACAGGTGGCTATGGCTACACCTTC.

The rearrangement links TRBV9 to TRBJ2-5; the match to TRBD2 covers 8 bases. CDR1 is SGDLS, CDR2 YYNGEE, per germline. The V gene end was trimmed by 2 bases and the J gene end by 0 bases; junction bases not matched to a gene: 3. The length of the CDR3 is 15 residues. The CDR3 DNA reads TGTGCCAGCAGCGTGGGCGGGAGGTACCAAGAGACCCAGTACTTC. Its translation: CASSVGGRYQETQYF.

The chain is built from TRBV6-5 and TRBJ2-3, with 8 bases identical to TRBD2. CDR1 is MNHEY, CDR2 SVGAGI, per germline. The CDR3 runs to 15 residues. Losses at the gene ends were 2 bases for V and 4 bases for J; bases not matched to a gene: 5. The CDR3 nucleotides read TGTGCCAGCAGTTACATAGCTAGCGGGTCAGATACGCAGTATTTT. Its translation is CASSYIASGSDTQYF.

V is TRBV29-1 and J is TRBJ1-2, with TRBD1 matching 8 bases. Germline V gene sequence: CDR1 SQVTM, CDR2 ANQGSEA. V lost 6 bases, J lost 0 bases, and 3 bases stayed unmatched. The CDR3 runs to 13 residues. CDR3 DNA sequence: TGCAGCGTGGGGGACAGGACTAACTATGGCTACACCTTC. Its protein product is CSVGDRTNYGYTF.

V gene TRBV29-1 combines with J gene TRBJ2-2, with 8 bases identical to TRBD2. The germline V gene encodes CDR1 SQVTM and CDR2 ANQGSEA. The CDR3 loop spans 15 amino acids. The J segment lost 2 bases and the V segment lost 5 bases, leaving 7 bases of the junction unmatched. The DNA of the CDR3 is TGCAGCGTTCGACGGGAGGGCCCCAACACCGGGGAGCTGTTTTTT. It yields the protein CSVRREGPNTGELFF.

The V gene is TRBV29-1, the J gene TRBJ2-1, with 8 bases fitting TRBD2. Germline V gene data show CDR1 as SQVTM and CDR2 as ANQGSEA. The CDR3 spans 11 residues. V lost 8 bases and J lost 10; bases outside the gene matches: 7. CDR3 bases: TGCAGCACATATAGCGGGACGGAGCAGTTCTTC. Encoded protein: CSTYSGTEQFF.

The J gene is TRBJ1-5, the V gene TRBV27, with 7 bases lining up with TRBD1. This CDR3 comprises 15 residues. V was pared by 5 bases and J by 1 base, with 5 bases of the junction left unmatched. Germline V gives CDR1 MNHEY, CDR2 SMNVEV (reference sequence). DNA for the CDR3: TGTGCCAGCAGTCGACAGGGCCAAAGCAATCAGCCCCAGCATTTT. This gives the protein CASSRQGQSNQPQHF.

This chain uses TRBV27 with TRBJ2-3; D is possibly TRBD1 (5 bases). The CDR3 runs to 14 residues. The germline V gene has CDR1 MNHEY and CDR2 SMNVEV (reference sequence). V shed 2 bases and J shed 2 bases, with 8 bases lying between them. The CDR3 sequence: CASSLQTATDTQYF. DNA of the CDR3: TGTGCCAGCAGTTTACAGACAGCCACAGATACGCAGTATTTT.

V usage is TRBV16 and J usage is TRBJ1-5; D is unclear. With 0 bases removed from V and 4 bases from J, the gap between germline ends came to 16 bases. The CDR3 contains 17 residues. From germline, CDR1 is KGHSY and CDR2 FQNENV. Here the CDR3 reads CASSQSIGRARNQPQHF. CDR3 DNA: TGTGCCAGCAGCCAATCAATTGGCCGGGCTCGGAATCAGCCCCAGCATTTT.

V is TRBV5-6 and J is TRBJ2-7; 8 bases map to TRBD1. The CDR3 has 15 amino acids. Germline CDR1 is SGHDT and CDR2 is YYEEEE. The ends lost 4 bases at V and 0 bases at J; junction bases unmatched: 6. The CDR3 reads CASSAGQGFSYEQYF. As DNA, the CDR3 is TGTGCCAGCAGCGCCGGACAGGGTTTCTCCTACGAGCAGTACTTC.

The rearrangement joins TRBV29-1 to TRBJ1-1; the D gene is possibly TRBD1 (5 bases). V was shortened by 4 bases and J by 4 bases, with 13 bases between the two germline ends. The length of the CDR3 is 13 residues. CDR1 and CDR2 from the germline V gene are SQVTM and ANQGSEA. CDR3 protein: CSVVDGGGTEAFF. For the CDR3, the DNA is TGCAGCGTTGTGGACGGGGGAGGCACTGAAGCTTTCTTT.

The chain is built from TRBV9 and TRBJ2-7; 8 positions agree with TRBD1. The CDR3 consists of 14 residues. From germline, CDR1 is SGDLS and CDR2 YYNGEE. Losses at the gene ends were 3 bases for V and 5 bases for J; bases not matched to a gene: 7. The CDR3 region is CASSGGDRRNEQYF. The CDR3 DNA follows: TGTGCCAGCAGCGGTGGGGACAGGAGAAACGAGCAGTACTTC.

Of note for this clone: The same CDR3 arises from other DNA sequences in this sample as well. The J gene is TRBJ2-5, the V gene TRBV9; TRBD1 matches at 8 bases. This CDR3 is 13 amino acids long. Germline CDR1 is SGDLS and CDR2 is YYNGEE. After removal of 0 bases from V and 5 bases from J, the junction contained 0 bases not matched to a gene. The CDR3 nucleotides are TGTGCCAGCAGCGTAGGGACAGGGGAGACCCAGTACTTC. It translates to CASSVGTGETQYF.

The rearrangement links TRBV30 to TRBJ2-1, with D perhaps matching TRBD2 (7 bases). V lost 5 bases, J lost 8 bases, and 28 bases lay in between. The CDR3 runs to 17 residues. Germline CDR1 is GTSNPN and CDR2 is SVGIG (reference sequence). CDR3 residues: CAWAPGTSSGKGYEQFF. CDR3 bases: TGTGCCTGGGCCCCGGGGACAAGCAGCGGGAAGGGTTATGAGCAGTTCTTC. Together with reference TRBV30 and TRBJ2-1, the CDR3 gives the full variable domain: SQTIHQWPATLVQPVGSPLSLECTVEGTSNPNLYWYRQAAGRGLQLLFYSVGIGQISSEVPQNLSASRPQDRQFILSSKKLLLSDSGFYLCAWAPGTSSGKGYEQFFGPGTRLTVL.

The gene calls are TRBV29-1 and TRBJ1-1; a weak D match, TRBD1 (5 bases). Between the trimmed V and J ends, which lost 5 bases and 4 bases, there was a span of 14 bases. The CDR3 is 13 residues long. Germline CDR1 and CDR2: SQVTM and ANQGSEA. For the CDR3, the DNA is TGCAGCGTTCGGGCGGGGCCGAGCACTGAAGCTTTCTTT. This translates into CSVRAGPSTEAFF.

The chain combines TRBV30 with TRBJ1-1, with TRBD1 identical over 9 bases. The ends lost 2 bases at V and 5 bases at J; junction bases unmatched: 9. In germline, CDR1 is GTSNPN, CDR2 SVGIG (reference sequence). This CDR3 comprises 15 residues. This CDR3 reads CAWSKDRGWGTEAFF. The CDR3 nucleotides are TGTGCCTGGAGTAAGGACAGGGGATGGGGGACTGAAGCTTTCTTT.

DNA of the CDR3: TGTGCCACCCGCTTCCGACCGAACACCGGGGAGCTGTTTTTT. Amino acids: CATRFRPNTGELFF. The chain couples TRBV7-6 to TRBJ2-2; D is uncertain. V was shortened by 10 bases and J by 0 bases, with 12 bases between the two germline ends. CDR3 length: 14 residues. Germline V gene data show CDR1 as SGHVS and CDR2 as FNYEAQ.